This TCR beta chain is from a study of lymphopenia after photon versus proton radiotherapy. Germline V lookup: CDR1 SGHRS, CDR2 YFSETQ. V dropped 5 bases and J dropped 2; count of bases not matched to a gene: 5. The CDR3 is 14 residues long. Libraries were prepared by immunoSEQ multiplex PCR; TCRdb keeps only in-frame clonotypes and omits some of them. The sample includes 50,000 to 60,000 clones, 92% of them seen just once. The sequenced sample was peripheral blood, obtained from a patient treated with photon-based radiotherapy. This chain uses TRBV5-1 with TRBJ2-7, with TRBD1 matching over 9 bases. The receptor was isolated from a woman between 35 and 50 years old with cholangiocarcinoma. The CDR3 nucleotides read TGCGCCAGCAGTAACAGACAGGGGGCCTACGAGCAGTACTTC. It specifies CASSNRQGAYEQYF.